This T cell receptor (beta chain) is drawn from a study of cytomegalovirus exposure and HLA in healthy donors. In the PCR, 60 Vbeta and 13 Jbeta primers were used. Produced via immunoSEQ multiplex PCR; TCRdb's table is partial and in-frame only. The repertoire holds some 160,000 clones, with roughly 80% as singletons. The germline V gene has CDR1 ENHRY and CDR2 SYGVKD. This CDR3 has 12 residues. V lost 3 bases, J lost 8 bases, and 10 bases lay in between. This TCR was sampled from a man aged 50 or older in good health and CMV-seropositive. Sequencing used PBMCs. This chain connects TRBV10-3 to TRBJ1-2; the D is unclear. The CDR3 is CAISEPDLGYTF. CDR3 coding DNA: TGTGCCATCAGTGAACCAGACTTGGGCTACACCTTC.